The entry below gives a single T cell receptor (beta chain) sequence along with its context. Its antigen remains unidentified. This entry belongs to a study of regulatory and conventional T cells in RAG deficiency. J lost 9 bases, V lost 3 bases, and 9 bases had no gene match. This CDR3 has 15 residues. Germline V gene data show CDR1 as KGHSH and CDR2 as LQKENI. Study-level results: Shannon entropy fell and Simpson indices rose in RAG-deficient patients. In Omenn syndrome, sorted "Tregs" may be peripherally activated cells.

Assay used: immunoSEQ multiplex PCR; TCRdb lists only in-frame clones, some missing. Here the sample spans fewer than 35,000 clones, just under 90% being singletons. These same records also appear under a second study, on regulatory T cells. That work states: Amplification used 52 TRBV primers and 13 TRBJ primers. Skewed V and J usage and few unique V-J pairs marked patient repertoires, most in Tregs.

The rearrangement joins TRBV18 to TRBJ2-1; 9 positions agree with TRBD2. The TCR comes from a human donor in good health. Material for sequencing was CD8+ T cells sorted from blood. The CDR3 loop reads CASSPSGSGGTEQFF. The CDR3, as DNA: TGTGCCAGCTCACCTAGCGGGAGTGGGGGGACTGAGCAGTTCTTC.